Listed below are T cell receptor beta chains from one sample, sequenced in a study of T cell repertoires in cytomegalovirus infection. What these receptors recognize is not known. Each CDR3 protein gets one entry after TCRdb re-called the reads with MiXCR. The sample contains hundreds of thousands of distinct CDR3 sequences, roughly 30% of which appear only once. Sample: cultured PBMCs, taken from culture after CMV antigen stimulation. These receptor sequences come from a human donor in good health (CMV status not recorded). Some clones in this sample may be carry-over from other donors' samples. Each CDR3 is given with its conserved first and last residue. The order of the fields is clone size, V gene, J gene, D gene, CDR3 protein, CDR3 DNA. A D gene is named only where the DNA matches it firmly. Clone size is stated in some rows and not others, as once, few, many or a class when expanded.

many	TRBV7-8	TRBJ2-2	.	CASSSRVQVQRHTGELFF	TGTGCCAGCAGCTCACGAGTGCAAGTCCAGCGGCACACCGGGGAGCTGTTTTTT
.	TRBV7-2	TRBJ2-2	.	CASRRRRDTGELFF	TGTGCCAGCCGTAGACGGCGCGACACCGGGGAGCTGTTTTTT
few	TRBV7-9	TRBJ2-3	TRBD2	CASSPIWAGEDTQYF	TGTGCCAGCAGCCCTATCTGGGCGGGAGAAGATACGCAGTATTTT
.	TRBV4-1	TRBJ1-6	.	CASSRLGGFMGSPLHF	TGCGCCAGCAGCCGCCTCGGGGGGTTTATGGGCTCACCCCTCCACTTT
.	TRBV11-2	TRBJ2-7	.	CASSSLGREYEQYF	TGTGCCAGCAGCTCCTTGGGGCGTGAGTACGAGCAGTACTTC
.	TRBV12-5	TRBJ1-5	TRBD1	CASGLGQGGDQPQHF	TGTGCTAGTGGTTTGGGACAGGGGGGAGATCAGCCCCAGCATTTT
once	TRBV4-1	TRBJ2-6	.	CASSHTRGANVLTF	TGCGCCAGCAGCCATACCAGGGGGGCCAACGTCCTGACTTTC
few	TRBV7-9	TRBJ1-2	.	CASSLGGAYYGYTF	TGTGCCAGCAGCTTAGGGGGGGCGTATTATGGCTACACCTTC
few	TRBV7-2	TRBJ2-3	.	CASSLPPRTDTQYF	TGTGCCAGCAGCTTACCGCCCAGGACAGATACGCAGTATTTT
.	TRBV19	TRBJ2-7	.	CASSIQGLYYEQYF	TGTGCCAGTAGTATACAGGGGCTATACTACGAGCAGTACTTC
few	TRBV5-4	TRBJ2-3	.	CASSLVGGSWVPDTQYF	TGTGCCAGCAGCTTGGTTGGGGGATCTTGGGTCCCAGATACGCAGTATTTT
.	TRBV7-2	TRBJ2-2	TRBD1	CASSLQGGANTGELFF	TGTGCCAGCAGCTTGCAAGGGGGCGCGAACACCGGGGAGCTGTTTTTT
.	TRBV11-2	TRBJ1-2	TRBD1	CASSPIRRQGRGYTF	TGTGCCAGCAGCCCCATCCGCCGACAGGGTCGTGGCTACACCTTC
.	TRBV28	TRBJ1-6	.	CASRKQGRGSPLHF	TGTGCCAGCAGAAAACAGGGAAGAGGTTCACCCCTCCACTTT
.	TRBV15	TRBJ2-3	TRBD1	CATSNDRVWDTQYF	TGTGCCACCAGCAACGACAGGGTGTGGGATACGCAGTATTTT
many	TRBV7-6	TRBJ2-7	.	CASSLVAAGVRGEQYF	TGTGCCAGCAGCTTAGTTGCGGCAGGGGTACGAGGCGAGCAGTACTTC